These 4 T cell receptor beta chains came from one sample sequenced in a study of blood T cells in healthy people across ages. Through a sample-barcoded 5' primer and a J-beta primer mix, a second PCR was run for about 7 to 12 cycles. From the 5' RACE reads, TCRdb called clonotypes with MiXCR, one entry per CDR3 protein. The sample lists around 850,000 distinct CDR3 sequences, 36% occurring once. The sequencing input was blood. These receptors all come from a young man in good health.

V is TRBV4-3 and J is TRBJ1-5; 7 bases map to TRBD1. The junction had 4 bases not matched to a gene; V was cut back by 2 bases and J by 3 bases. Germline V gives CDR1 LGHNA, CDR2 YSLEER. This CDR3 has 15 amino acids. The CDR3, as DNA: TGCGCCAGCAGCCAACCCGGGACAGCCAATCAGCCCCAGCATTTT. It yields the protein CASSQPGTANQPQHF.

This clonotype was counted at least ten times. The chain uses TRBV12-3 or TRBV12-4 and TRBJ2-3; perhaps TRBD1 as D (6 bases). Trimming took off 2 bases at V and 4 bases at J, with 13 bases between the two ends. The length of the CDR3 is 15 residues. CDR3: CASSLFGRGPDTQYF. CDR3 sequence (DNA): TGTGCCAGCAGTTTATTTGGCAGGGGTCCAGATACGCAGTATTTT.

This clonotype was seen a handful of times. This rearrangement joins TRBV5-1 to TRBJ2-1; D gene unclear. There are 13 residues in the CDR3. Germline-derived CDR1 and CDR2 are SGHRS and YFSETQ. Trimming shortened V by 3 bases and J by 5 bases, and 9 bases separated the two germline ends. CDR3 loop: CASSSGPDNEQFF. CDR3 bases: TGCGCCAGCAGCTCCGGACCAGACAATGAGCAGTTCTTC.

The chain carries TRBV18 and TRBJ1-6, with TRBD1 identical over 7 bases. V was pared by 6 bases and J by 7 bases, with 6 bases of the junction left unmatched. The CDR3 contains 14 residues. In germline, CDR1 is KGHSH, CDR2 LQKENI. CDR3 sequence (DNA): TGTGCCAGCTCTTCGGACAGGAGAAATTCACCCCTCCACTTT. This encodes CASSSDRRNSPLHF.